The 17 T cell receptor beta chains below were found in one sample sequenced in a study of blood T cell repertoires in COVID-19 (dated by TCRdb to about 2020). The library relied on the immunoSEQ multiplex PCR assay. TCRdb mirrors the immuneACCESS table, restricted to in-frame sequences. Some clones are absent from its copies; in checked studies, under half trace to an unresolved V gene, and the reason for the others is unknown. This sample lists about 210,000 clones; about 85% were detected once. The top ten constitute approximately 0.99% of the sample. The sequencing sample was made of peripheral blood. These receptor sequences come from a man in his 60s with COVID-19, enrolled during active disease.

J is TRBJ1-3 and V is TRBV5-8; D might be TRBD1 (5 bases). This CDR3 contains 14 residues. Germline CDR1 SGHTS, CDR2 YDEGEE. Deletions cut 4 bases from V and 1 base from J, with 9 bases between. The CDR3 nucleotides read TGTGCCAGCAGCCCAGGGCAGTCTGGAAACACCATATATTTT. Amino acid sequence: CASSPGQSGNTIYF.

The J gene is TRBJ2-3, the V gene TRBV9, with unresolved D. V was pared by 0 bases and J by 8 bases, with 10 bases between. The length of the CDR3 is 13 residues. Germline V gives CDR1 SGDLS, CDR2 YYNGEE. The CDR3 sequence is CASSVVDSSTQYF. The CDR3 coding sequence is TGTGCCAGCAGCGTAGTTGACTCCTCTACGCAGTATTTT.

This rearrangement joins TRBV27 to TRBJ2-7; TRBD1 matches at 12 bases. The CDR3 totals 15 residues. V lost 5 bases, J lost 7 bases, and 9 bases stayed unmatched. Germline assignment: CDR1 MNHEY and CDR2 SMNVEV (reference sequence). The CDR3 region has the DNA TGTGCCAGCAGTAGGGGACAGGGGGCCAATTTTGAGCAGTACTTC. Its translation is CASSRGQGANFEQYF.

The chain uses TRBV20-1 and TRBJ2-7; TRBD1 agrees at 7 bases. CDR1 and CDR2 (germline): DFQATT, SNEGSKA (reference sequence). This CDR3 is 11 amino acids long. The CDR3 sequence is CSVKRDSLQYF. The CDR3 DNA is TGCAGCGTCAAACGGGACAGCTTGCAGTACTTC.

The chain couples TRBV30 to TRBJ1-2; D is possibly TRBD1 (6 bases). V was pared by 0 bases and J by 8 bases, with 19 bases between. The V gene's germline CDR1 is GTSNPN and CDR2 SVGIG (reference sequence). The CDR3 contains 15 residues. CDR3 amino acids: CAWSVVGTSVGGYTF. CDR3 nucleotides: TGTGCCTGGAGTGTAGTAGGGACAAGCGTAGGGGGCTACACCTTC.

CDR3 in DNA: TGTGCCAGCAGCTATCGGACAGGGCTTGGAAACACCATATATTTT. Translated, it gives CASSYRTGLGNTIYF. This chain uses TRBV7-8 with TRBJ1-3; 8 nucleotides line up with TRBD1. Germline loops: CDR1 SGHVS, CDR2 FQNEAQ. The CDR3 loop spans 15 amino acids. Trimming took 4 bases from V and 3 from J; bases not matched to a gene: 5.

This clone was counted only a few times. The rearrangement uses TRBV5-1 and TRBJ1-6; no firm D call. The germline V gene encodes CDR1 SGHRS and CDR2 YFSETQ. The ends were cut back, 4 bases at V and 8 bases at J, with 10 bases in the middle. The CDR3 runs 13 residues. Written as DNA, the CDR3 is TGCGCCAGCAGCAATACAGCGGATTCACCCCTCCACTTT. Its protein product is CASSNTADSPLHF.

The genes are TRBV5-1 and TRBJ1-3, with 7 bases aligning to TRBD1. The V gene's germline CDR1 is SGHRS and CDR2 YFSETQ. The CDR3 has 16 amino acids. V dropped 3 bases and J dropped 0; count of bases not matched to a gene: 6. In DNA, the CDR3 is TGCGCCAGCAGCTCCTTTCGGGACAGCTCTGGAAACACCATATATTTT. Its translation is CASSSFRDSSGNTIYF.

This clone was detected once. In DNA form, the CDR3 reads TGTGCCTGGACCGAACAGGGCTTGTATGGCTACACCTTC. Translating it yields CAWTEQGLYGYTF. The J gene is TRBJ1-2, the V gene TRBV30; perhaps TRBD1 as D (6 bases). CDR3 length: 13 residues. V shed 4 bases and J shed 5 bases, with 14 bases lying between them. Germline CDR1 reads GTSNPN; CDR2 reads SVGIG (reference sequence).

The chain recombines TRBV12-3 or TRBV12-4 with TRBJ1-4; TRBD1 agrees at 9 bases. The V gene end was trimmed by 5 bases and the J gene end by 5 bases; junction bases not matched to a gene: 0. This CDR3 comprises 13 residues. The CDR3 coding sequence is TGTGCCAGCAGTGGACAGGGGAATGAAAAACTGTTTTTT. This codes for CASSGQGNEKLFF.

The rearrangement joins TRBV3-1 (or the pseudogene TRBV3-2) to TRBJ2-7, with 8 bases lining up with TRBD1. The J segment lost 3 bases and the V segment lost 0 bases, leaving 7 bases of the junction unmatched. Germline CDR1 LGHDT, CDR2 YNNKEL (reference sequence). The CDR3 consists of 16 residues. The CDR3 nucleotides read TGTGCCAGCAGCCAAGAAGGGCAGGGGGCTCTCTACGAGCAGTACTTC. Translation gives CASSQEGQGALYEQYF.

This clone was picked up one time. The rearrangement joins TRBV3-1 (or the pseudogene TRBV3-2) to TRBJ1-6; 8 bases line up with TRBD1. V was clipped by 1 base and J by 9 bases; unmatched bases: 8. Germline values: CDR1 LGHDT, CDR2 YNNKEL (reference sequence). The CDR3 covers 16 residues. CDR3 in DNA: TGTGCCAGCAGCCAAGGCCGACAGGGGCCCGGTTCACCCCTCCACTTT. Amino acid sequence: CASSQGRQGPGSPLHF.

This rearrangement joins TRBV7-2 to TRBJ2-7, with TRBD1 matching over 9 bases. J gave up 4 bases and V 3 bases, and 7 bases lay outside the gene matches. Germline CDR1 SGHTA, CDR2 FQGNSA. CDR3 size: 15 residues. CDR3 region: CASSFTTGGHYEQYF. The CDR3, as DNA: TGTGCCAGCAGCTTTACGACAGGGGGGCATTACGAGCAGTACTTC.

The chain is built from TRBV9 and TRBJ2-7; tentatively, D is TRBD2 (6 bases). CDR3 length equals 13 residues. The germline V gene encodes CDR1 SGDLS and CDR2 YYNGEE. V gave up 3 bases and J gave up 5 bases, with 12 bases separating them. The DNA of the CDR3 is TGTGCCAGCAGCGCGGGACTTTTTAACGAGCAGTACTTC. It encodes CASSAGLFNEQYF.

The gene calls are TRBV9 and TRBJ1-2; D unresolved. This CDR3 contains 15 residues. The germline V and J ends were trimmed by 0 bases and 0 bases, with 9 bases remaining between them. Per germline, CDR1 SGDLS and CDR2 YYNGEE. The CDR3 protein is CASSVGASSNYGYTF. The DNA of the CDR3 is TGTGCCAGCAGCGTAGGGGCCAGCTCTAACTATGGCTACACCTTC. Together with reference TRBV9 and TRBJ1-2, the CDR3 gives the full variable domain: DSGVTQTPKHLITATGQRVTLRCSPRSGDLSVYWYQQSLDQGLQFLIQYYNGEERAKGNILERFSAQQFPDLHSELNLSSLELGDSALYFCASSVGASSNYGYTFGSGTRLTVV.

The genes are TRBV7-9 and TRBJ2-7; 7 bases are a match to TRBD2. Losses at the gene ends were 6 bases for V and 0 bases for J; bases not matched to a gene: 5. CDR3 size: 14 residues. Germline CDR1 SEHNR, CDR2 FQNEAQ (reference sequence). CDR3 nucleotide sequence: TGTGCCAGCAGGCCAGCGGGGAGCTCCTACGAGCAGTACTTC. Residues: CASRPAGSSYEQYF.

The V gene is TRBV11-3, the J gene TRBJ2-1, with D tentatively TRBD1 (6 bases). CDR3 length: 16 amino acids. Germline V gene data show CDR1 as SGHNT and CDR2 as YENEEA. The germline V and J ends were trimmed by 0 bases and 8 bases, with 17 bases remaining between them. The CDR3 bases are TGTGCCAGCAGCTTAGATCCGCCAGGGGTAAGGGATGAGCAGTTCTTC. Translating it yields CASSLDPPGVRDEQFF.